Below, 9 T cell receptor beta chains from the same sample are listed, as sequenced in a study of patients and donors after allogeneic stem cell transplantation. TCRdb re-called the RT-PCR reads through MiXCR, storing one row per CDR3 protein. Among around 150,000 distinct CDR3 sequences listed, over 35% were seen once. The source material was blood, either unsorted or a sorted T cell fraction (not recorded which). The receptors were gathered from a human donor who was either an allogeneic HSCT recipient or a stem cell or donor lymphocyte infusion donor (not recorded which). It is not recorded whose cells these are; they may come from a transplant donor.

The chain is built from TRBV7-6 and TRBJ2-7, with D maybe TRBD2 (7 bases). V was trimmed by 5 bases and J by 5 bases, leaving 16 bases between them. The length of the CDR3 is 14 residues. Germline CDR1 and CDR2: SGHVS and FNYEAQ. The CDR3 DNA reads TGTGCCAGCAGCAACGGAGGGGGGGTTAACGAGCAGTACGTC. It codes for CASSNGGGVNEQYV.

The chain uses TRBV7-8 and TRBJ1-4, with D perhaps matching TRBD1 (6 bases). The CDR3 runs to 15 residues. The germline gives CDR1 SGHVS, CDR2 FQNEAQ. The V end lost 5 bases, the J end lost 0 bases, and 10 bases lay between the germline ends. For the CDR3, the DNA is TGTGCCAGCAGCACATGGACAGCAACTAATGAAAAACTGTTTTTT. Encoded protein: CASSTWTATNEKLFF. Based on the CDR3 plus reference TRBV7-8 and TRBJ1-4, the full variable domain is GAGVSQSPRYKVAKRGQDVALRCDPISGHVSLFWYQQALGQGPEFLTYFQNEAQLDKSGLPSDRFFAERPEGSVSTLKIQRTQQEDSAVYLCASSTWTATNEKLFFGSGTQLSVL.

The J gene is TRBJ1-1, the V gene TRBV6-2 or TRBV6-3; no firm D call. Between the trimmed V and J ends, which lost 5 bases and 4 bases, there was a span of 14 bases. CDR3 length: 14 residues. From germline, CDR1 is MNHEY and CDR2 SVGEGT. This CDR3 is CASSLFRLSTEAFF. CDR3 nucleotides: TGTGCCAGCAGTCTCTTTAGGCTTTCCACTGAAGCTTTCTTT.

The chain employs TRBV2 and TRBJ1-5; 8 bases line up with TRBD1. Losses at the gene ends were 3 bases for V and 4 bases for J; bases not matched to a gene: 11. The V gene's germline CDR1 is SNHLY and CDR2 FYNNEI. The CDR3 has 17 amino acids. The CDR3 DNA reads TGTGCCAGCAGTGAGACAATAAGGACAGGGAAGAATCAGCCCCAGCATTTT. It codes for CASSETIRTGKNQPQHF.

V and J are TRBV7-2 and TRBJ1-1; perhaps TRBD1 as D (5 bases). This CDR3 is built from 14 residues. Germline V gene sequence: CDR1 SGHTA, CDR2 FQGNSA. V was shortened by 5 bases and J by 0 bases, with 10 bases between the two germline ends. CDR3 amino acids: CASSARVMNTEAFF. CDR3 sequence (DNA): TGTGCCAGCAGCGCCAGGGTGATGAACACTGAAGCTTTCTTT. Drawing the rest from reference TRBV7-2 and TRBJ1-1, the complete variable domain is GAGVSQSPSNKVTEKGKDVELRCDPISGHTALYWYRQSLGQGLEFLIYFQGNSAPDKSGLPSDRFSAERTGGSVSTLTIQRTQQEDSAVYLCASSARVMNTEAFFGQGTRLTVV.

The V call is TRBV7-7, the J call TRBJ2-2, with 12 bases aligning to TRBD1. CDR3 length: 13 amino acids. The germline V gene has CDR1 SSHAT and CDR2 FNYEAQ (reference sequence). Trimming removed 10 bases from V and 5 bases from J; junction bases left unmatched: 2. The CDR3 coding sequence is TGTGCCACGGGACAGGGGGCGACCGGGGAGCTGTTTTTT. This encodes CATGQGATGELFF.

In its sample, this clonotype was seen a few times. The chain employs TRBV20-1 and TRBJ2-7, with D possibly TRBD2 on 5 matching bases. Germline V gene sequence: CDR1 DFQATT, CDR2 SNEGSKA (reference sequence). The CDR3 spans 13 residues. Trimming took off 3 bases at V and 3 bases at J, with 12 bases between the two ends. CDR3 nucleotides: TGCAGTGCTAGTAATACGGGAAACTACGAGCAGTACTTC. Translation: CSASNTGNYEQYF.

The gene calls are TRBV7-3 and TRBJ2-2; 7 bases line up with TRBD2. The CDR3 has 15 residues. J lost 0 bases, V lost 5 bases, and 3 bases had no gene match. From germline, CDR1 is SGHTA and CDR2 FQGTGA. CDR3 sequence reads: CASSPTSPNTGELFF. CDR3 DNA: TGTGCCAGCAGCCCGACTAGCCCGAACACCGGGGAGCTGTTTTTT.

This clonotype appeared a few times. The chain combines TRBV28 with TRBJ1-5; D might be TRBD1 (5 bases). The CDR3 is 13 amino acids. Germline V gene sequence: CDR1 MDHEN, CDR2 SYDVKM. V lost 6 bases and J lost 3, with 9 bases in between. CDR3 protein: CASRGHPNQPQHF. CDR3 nucleotide sequence: TGTGCCAGCAGAGGACACCCCAATCAGCCCCAGCATTTT.